The 5 T cell receptor beta chains given below trace back to one sample, sequenced in a study of T cells in Graves' hyperthyroidism and ophthalmopathy. RNA transcripts provided the source from which TCR beta CDR3 regions were amplified. HTBI primers were employed in a first-round RT-PCR of the TCR CDR3. TCRdb analysed the multiplex PCR reads with MiXCR anew, one entry per CDR3 protein. The sample shows about 400,000 distinct CDR3 sequences, 15% to 18% of them seen only once. Sequences were obtained from blood. These TCRs come from a woman aged 18-29 years with Graves' hyperthyroidism that later progressed to Graves' ophthalmopathy.

This clonotype has just a few counts. CDR3 region: CASSLSSGFDYEQYF. The CDR3 DNA follows: TGTGCCAGCAGTTTATCTTCGGGATTTGACTACGAGCAGTACTTC. The chain couples TRBV27 to TRBJ2-7; D is perhaps TRBD2 (5 bases). CDR3 size: 15 residues. CDR1 is MNHEY and CDR2 is SMNVEV in the germline V gene (reference sequence). V lost 0 bases to trimming and J lost 3 bases, with 12 bases between them.

This clonotype showed up many times. This chain joins TRBV18 and TRBJ2-3, with D perhaps matching TRBD2 (5 bases). This CDR3 is built from 13 residues. The V end lost 8 bases, the J end lost 4 bases, and 13 bases lay between the germline ends. From germline, CDR1 is KGHSH and CDR2 LQKENI. The CDR3 region is CASPSVLADTQYF. In DNA form, the CDR3 reads TGTGCCAGCCCCTCGGTACTAGCAGATACGCAGTATTTT.

This clonotype appeared many times. The genes are TRBV28 and TRBJ1-1; D may be TRBD1 (5 bases). Trimming took 3 bases from V and 5 from J, leaving 10 bases between them. The CDR3 consists of 13 residues. Germline loops: CDR1 MDHEN, CDR2 SYDVKM. The CDR3 nucleotides read TGTGCCAGCAGTTTGGGGGGAAGGACTGAAGCTTTCTTT. Translated, it gives CASSLGGRTEAFF.

This clonotype has ten or more counts. The DNA of the CDR3 is TGTGCCAGCGCCGACAGTGACTACGAGCAGTACTTC. Translation: CASADSDYEQYF. This chain connects TRBV12-3 or TRBV12-4 to TRBJ2-7; D is possibly TRBD1 (5 bases). Trimming stripped 8 bases from V and 3 bases from J, with 11 bases between. CDR3 length: 12 amino acids.

The table lists this clonotype with many counts. The V call is TRBV7-2, the J call TRBJ2-3, with a weak D call TRBD1 (5 bases). The V end was cut by 5 bases, the J end by 6 bases, with 9 bases between. This CDR3 is 12 amino acids long. In germline, CDR1 is SGHTA, CDR2 FQGNSA. The CDR3 is CASSADSDTQYF. CDR3 bases: TGTGCCAGCAGCGCTGACAGTGATACGCAGTATTTT.